This entry describes one TCR beta chain. In its sample, this clonotype was seen many times. Which antigen it targets is not known. The sample holds no much larger clone one base away, and base qualities are not on file. cDNA was synthesized by template-switch 5'RACE using a primer carrying a 10-nucleotide random unique molecular identifier by which each TCR transcript was tagged. Every sequencing run yielded over 170 million TCR-beta sequences covering 15-18 subjects. The RNeasy kit was used to extract total RNA. Using the KAPA Real-time Library Amplification kit, TCR-beta VDJ regions were amplified with primers for the TCR constant region and the 5'RACE anchor. Sample indexes and Illumina adaptors were added in a first PCR, and a second PCR then increased library yield. After Ampure bead purification, the roughly 650 bp TCR product was size-selected on a 2% E-gel SizeSelection system. Before pooling, libraries had their quality checked on a Bioanalyzer, their concentration measured with Qubit, and their quantity determined with the Kapa Library Quantification kit. Libraries were sequenced paired-end 2 x 150 bp on an Illumina HiSeq 2500. To increase sequence diversity, about 23-32% phiX was spiked into each library pool. From the authors' description of their analysis: Quality-filtered reads were processed with the UMI-based MiGEC pipeline, which removed over 80% of raw TCR sequences during error correction. VDJ genes were aligned to IMGT germline references, and each clonotype was defined by a unique CDR3 amino acid sequence together with V-J genes. Clonal expansion, Shannon diversity and CDR3 relatedness were evaluated with VDJtools (CalcPairwiseDistances, ClusterSamples), while phylogenetic trees were built in CLCbio workbench. Clones with at least 8 unique UMIs were defined as expanded, with this threshold being based on coefficient-of-variation modelling across technical triplicates. The public reads were reanalyzed by TCRdb: fastp trimming at Q25, MiXCR alignment, in-frame beta chains only. Each CDR3 protein appears once, grouped with its most common genes and DNA. TCRdb assigned the V and J calls; the authors' analysis was not used. Within this sample are 87,000 or so distinct CDR3 sequences, with roughly 4% of them counted one time only. Under 6.5% of the sample is taken by the ten largest.

Libraries from unsorted PBMCs were made from 2 million PBMCs kept in RNAlater at -80 degrees C until RNA extraction. The multiple sclerosis patients were enrolled in a US clinical protocol that used magnetic resonance imaging to evaluate disease progression. Peripheral blood underwent Ficoll-Hypaque density gradient centrifugation to isolate PBMCs, which were then cryopreserved in liquid nitrogen. The sample originates from a study of neurological immune-mediated disorders (dated by TCRdb to between 2018 and 2020). Study-level background: Among the 35 or so multiple sclerosis patients, relapsing-remitting MS was present in around 31 and secondary progressive MS was present in 3. The cohort included some 66 subjects: roughly 14 with HAM/TSP, about 34 with multiple sclerosis, and around 20 healthy controls. Longitudinal samples, technical triplicates and paired sorted CD4+ and CD8+ T-cell subsets, alongside PBMC samples, were included among the approximately 98 TCR-beta libraries. The study compared peripheral blood TCR-beta repertoires of HTLV-I-associated myelopathy (HAM/TSP) patients, multiple sclerosis patients and healthy controls using UMI-based sequencing. General conclusions and limits of the study: The highest TCR clonal expansion was observed in HAM/TSP patients, whereas the lowest was observed in MS patients, even when compared with healthy controls. No identical CDR3 amino acid sequences were found to be shared among expanded clones across subjects, suggesting that TCR-beta repertoires were private in all groups. The MS cluster showed no association with clinical or MRI features, and the authors stated that larger cohorts are needed. Repertoires from 18 of 34 MS patients were grouped by phylogenetic analysis into a cluster of related CDR3 sequences, suggesting a possible repertoire-level signature.

Counted from cysteine to phenylalanine, this CDR3 has 14 amino acids. Only the CDR3 DNA stays, 42 bases, in frame from base 1. V and J lose 5 bases and 3 bases, and a span of 10 bases separates them. Looking up the germline V gene yields CDR1 SGHTA and CDR2 FQGNSA. The specimen sequenced was PBMCs. The TCR was taken from a young woman with multiple sclerosis. The V and J genes are TRBV7-2 and TRBJ1-4; matching of 5 bases hints at TRBD1 as the D gene. The nucleotide sequence is given as TGTGCCAGCAGCCTGACAGCTTCTAATGAAAAACTGTTTTTT. Translation gives CASSLTASNEKLFF.